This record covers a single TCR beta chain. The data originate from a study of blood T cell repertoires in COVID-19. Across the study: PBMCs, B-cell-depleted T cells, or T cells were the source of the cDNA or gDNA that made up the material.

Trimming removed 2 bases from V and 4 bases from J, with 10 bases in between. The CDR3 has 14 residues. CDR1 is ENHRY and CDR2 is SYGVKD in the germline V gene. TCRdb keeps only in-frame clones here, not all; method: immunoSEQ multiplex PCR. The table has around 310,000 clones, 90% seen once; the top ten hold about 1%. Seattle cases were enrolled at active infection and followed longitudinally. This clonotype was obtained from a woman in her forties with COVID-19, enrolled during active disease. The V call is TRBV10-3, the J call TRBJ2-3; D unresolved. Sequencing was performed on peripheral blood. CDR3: CAISEGRLADTQYF. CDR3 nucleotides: TGTGCCATCAGTGAGGGCAGGCTGGCAGATACGCAGTATTTT.